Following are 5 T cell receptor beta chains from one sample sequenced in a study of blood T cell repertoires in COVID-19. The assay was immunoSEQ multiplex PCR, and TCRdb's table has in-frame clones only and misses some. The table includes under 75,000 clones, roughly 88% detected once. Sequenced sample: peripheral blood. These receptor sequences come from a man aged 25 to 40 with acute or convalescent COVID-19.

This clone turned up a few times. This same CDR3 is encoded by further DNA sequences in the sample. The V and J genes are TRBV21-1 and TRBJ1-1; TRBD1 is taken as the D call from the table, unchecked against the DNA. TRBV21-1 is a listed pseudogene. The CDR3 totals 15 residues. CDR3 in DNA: TGTGCCAGCAGCAAAGACAGGGAAATGAACACTGAAGCTTTCTTT. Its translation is CASSKDREMNTEAFF.

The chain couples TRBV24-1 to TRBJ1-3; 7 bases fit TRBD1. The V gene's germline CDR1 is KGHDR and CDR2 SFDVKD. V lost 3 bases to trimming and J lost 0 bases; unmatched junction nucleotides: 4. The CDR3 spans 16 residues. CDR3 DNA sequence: TGTGCCACCAGTGATCCCGGGACAGCCTCTGGAAACACCATATATTTT. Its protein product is CATSDPGTASGNTIYF.

The CDR3 sequence is CASSTGSQDFGREAFF. The CDR3 bases are TGCGCCAGCAGCACGGGGAGTCAAGATTTCGGAAGAGAAGCTTTCTTT. J is TRBJ1-1 and V is TRBV5-1; D remains unclear. Germline CDR1 reads SGHRS; CDR2 reads YFSETQ. The CDR3 length is 16 residues. V gave up 4 bases and J gave up 8 bases, with 24 bases separating them.

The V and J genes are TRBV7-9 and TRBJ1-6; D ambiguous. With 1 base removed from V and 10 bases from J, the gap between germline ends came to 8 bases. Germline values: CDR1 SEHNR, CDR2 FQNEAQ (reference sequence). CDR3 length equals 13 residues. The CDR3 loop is CASSLDQASPLHF. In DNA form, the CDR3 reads TGTGCCAGCAGCTTAGATCAGGCATCACCCCTCCACTTT.

In DNA, the CDR3 is TGTGCCAGCAGCCAGGGGGACAGGGTCGGGGAGCTGTTTTTT. It specifies CASSQGDRVGELFF. The chain couples TRBV3-1 (or the pseudogene TRBV3-2) to TRBJ2-2; 9 nucleotides align to TRBD1. Germline V gene data show CDR1 as LGHDT and CDR2 as YNNKEL (reference sequence). This CDR3 contains 14 residues. The ends lost 3 bases at V and 7 bases at J; junction bases unmatched: 3.